A selection of T cell receptor beta chains follows, all from one sample in a study of cytotoxic CD8 clonotypes in ibrutinib-treated CLL. Measured with immunoSEQ multiplex PCR; TCRdb has only the in-frame clones, and not every one. The table lists 100,000 or so clones, 58% of them singletons. The sample in question was PBMCs, obtained after 24 months of ibrutinib treatment. Receptors originate from a human donor with chronic lymphocytic leukemia. The CDR3 runs from the conserved cysteine through the conserved F or W. Each record gives: clone size, V gene, CDR3 length, CDR3 protein. Some rows have no size entry. The others give once, few or many, or a class for an expanded clone.

abundance: many; v_gene: TRBV5-1; len: 14; CDR3aa: CASSLGRPDSPLHF
abundance: NA; v_gene: TRBV6-1; len: 15; CDR3aa: CASSERRGPAGTQYF
abundance: NA; v_gene: TRBV9; len: 14; CDR3aa: CASSVGAGNEKLFF
abundance: NA; v_gene: TRBV9; len: 18; CDR3aa: CASSVAPPGLNSGNTIYF
abundance: few; v_gene: TRBV7-3; len: 13; CDR3aa: CASSSQVGQPQHF
abundance: NA; v_gene: TRBV7-8; len: 12; CDR3aa: CASSQRGIEQYF
abundance: NA; v_gene: TRBV6-6; len: 13; CDR3aa: CASSSYKGNTIYF
abundance: few; v_gene: TRBV6-5; len: 14; CDR3aa: CASSTMTGRTEAFF
abundance: few; v_gene: TRBV5-1; len: 14; CDR3aa: CASSLNRNTGELFF
abundance: once; v_gene: TRBV19; len: 17; CDR3aa: CASSIDRDTGHIYGYTF
abundance: NA; v_gene: TRBV2; len: 13; CDR3aa: CASSRQGNAGYTF
abundance: NA; v_gene: TRBV29-1; len: 11; CDR3aa: CSAGTRNEQFF
abundance: NA; v_gene: TRBV5-4; len: 14; CDR3aa: CASSPESSYNEQFF
abundance: NA; v_gene: TRBV9; len: 14; CDR3aa: CASSVGAGNTEAFF
abundance: NA; v_gene: TRBV25-1; len: 14; CDR3aa: CASSDVYRDSPLHF
abundance: once; v_gene: TRBV7-2; len: 17; CDR3aa: CASSLENTGEYAYEQYF
abundance: once; v_gene: TRBV9; len: 15; CDR3aa: CASSVGTSAQETQYF
abundance: few; v_gene: TRBV27; len: 15; CDR3aa: CASTLDRILLYEQYF
abundance: NA; v_gene: TRBV29-1; len: 14; CDR3aa: CSGGQGLAGNTIYF
abundance: NA; v_gene: TRBV12-5; len: 14; CDR3aa: CASGAGQGADTIYF
abundance: many; v_gene: TRBV28; len: 12; CDR3aa: CASSLSGKGYTF
abundance: many; v_gene: TRBV6-6; len: 14; CDR3aa: CASSYRNSNQPQHF
abundance: NA; v_gene: TRBV4-2; len: 17; CDR3aa: CASSQDGATLSTDTQYF
abundance: NA; v_gene: TRBV27; len: 13; CDR3aa: CASSPRLPYEQYF
abundance: NA; v_gene: TRBV7-2; len: 15; CDR3aa: CASSVTGAGNQPQHF
abundance: NA; v_gene: TRBV9; len: 16; CDR3aa: CASTGSSLSGANVLTF
abundance: NA; v_gene: TRBV29-1; len: 14; CDR3aa: CSVGGAGNTDTQYF
abundance: NA; v_gene: TRBV2; len: 12; CDR3aa: CASSMDRETQYF
abundance: NA; v_gene: TRBV19; len: 16; CDR3aa: CASSNTAGGSYNEQFF
abundance: once; v_gene: TRBV30; len: 16; CDR3aa: CAWSAKTGTGNSPLHF
abundance: NA; v_gene: TRBV7-6; len: 17; CDR3aa: CASSLDVAGRSHNEQFF
abundance: few; v_gene: TRBV5-6; len: 12; CDR3aa: CASSSTVGELFF
abundance: NA; v_gene: TRBV5-1; len: 14; CDR3aa: CASSLTGSSYEQYF
abundance: NA; v_gene: TRBV2; len: 11; CDR3aa: CASSIRGGYTF
abundance: NA; v_gene: TRBV2; len: 14; CDR3aa: CASSEQPSYNEQFF
abundance: NA; v_gene: TRBV9; len: 12; CDR3aa: CASSVGSGAQYF
abundance: NA; v_gene: TRBV30; len: 15; CDR3aa: CAFGGTAASGNTIYF
abundance: NA; v_gene: TRBV5-4; len: 15; CDR3aa: CASSLVGDHNSPLHF
abundance: NA; v_gene: TRBV6-5; len: 15; CDR3aa: CASSRDTGGLSGYTF
abundance: once; v_gene: TRBV12-5; len: 14; CDR3aa: CASGLEARRGELFF
abundance: many; v_gene: TRBV7-8; len: 15; CDR3aa: CASSLAGLTGAEQYF
abundance: NA; v_gene: TRBV11-3; len: 12; CDR3aa: CASNRVQETQYF
abundance: few; v_gene: TRBV7-3; len: 14; CDR3aa: CASSPGQGSDGYTF
abundance: NA; v_gene: TRBV5-1; len: 15; CDR3aa: CASSLAGGVNQPQHF
abundance: NA; v_gene: TRBV7-3; len: 11; CDR3aa: CASSEKGRQYF